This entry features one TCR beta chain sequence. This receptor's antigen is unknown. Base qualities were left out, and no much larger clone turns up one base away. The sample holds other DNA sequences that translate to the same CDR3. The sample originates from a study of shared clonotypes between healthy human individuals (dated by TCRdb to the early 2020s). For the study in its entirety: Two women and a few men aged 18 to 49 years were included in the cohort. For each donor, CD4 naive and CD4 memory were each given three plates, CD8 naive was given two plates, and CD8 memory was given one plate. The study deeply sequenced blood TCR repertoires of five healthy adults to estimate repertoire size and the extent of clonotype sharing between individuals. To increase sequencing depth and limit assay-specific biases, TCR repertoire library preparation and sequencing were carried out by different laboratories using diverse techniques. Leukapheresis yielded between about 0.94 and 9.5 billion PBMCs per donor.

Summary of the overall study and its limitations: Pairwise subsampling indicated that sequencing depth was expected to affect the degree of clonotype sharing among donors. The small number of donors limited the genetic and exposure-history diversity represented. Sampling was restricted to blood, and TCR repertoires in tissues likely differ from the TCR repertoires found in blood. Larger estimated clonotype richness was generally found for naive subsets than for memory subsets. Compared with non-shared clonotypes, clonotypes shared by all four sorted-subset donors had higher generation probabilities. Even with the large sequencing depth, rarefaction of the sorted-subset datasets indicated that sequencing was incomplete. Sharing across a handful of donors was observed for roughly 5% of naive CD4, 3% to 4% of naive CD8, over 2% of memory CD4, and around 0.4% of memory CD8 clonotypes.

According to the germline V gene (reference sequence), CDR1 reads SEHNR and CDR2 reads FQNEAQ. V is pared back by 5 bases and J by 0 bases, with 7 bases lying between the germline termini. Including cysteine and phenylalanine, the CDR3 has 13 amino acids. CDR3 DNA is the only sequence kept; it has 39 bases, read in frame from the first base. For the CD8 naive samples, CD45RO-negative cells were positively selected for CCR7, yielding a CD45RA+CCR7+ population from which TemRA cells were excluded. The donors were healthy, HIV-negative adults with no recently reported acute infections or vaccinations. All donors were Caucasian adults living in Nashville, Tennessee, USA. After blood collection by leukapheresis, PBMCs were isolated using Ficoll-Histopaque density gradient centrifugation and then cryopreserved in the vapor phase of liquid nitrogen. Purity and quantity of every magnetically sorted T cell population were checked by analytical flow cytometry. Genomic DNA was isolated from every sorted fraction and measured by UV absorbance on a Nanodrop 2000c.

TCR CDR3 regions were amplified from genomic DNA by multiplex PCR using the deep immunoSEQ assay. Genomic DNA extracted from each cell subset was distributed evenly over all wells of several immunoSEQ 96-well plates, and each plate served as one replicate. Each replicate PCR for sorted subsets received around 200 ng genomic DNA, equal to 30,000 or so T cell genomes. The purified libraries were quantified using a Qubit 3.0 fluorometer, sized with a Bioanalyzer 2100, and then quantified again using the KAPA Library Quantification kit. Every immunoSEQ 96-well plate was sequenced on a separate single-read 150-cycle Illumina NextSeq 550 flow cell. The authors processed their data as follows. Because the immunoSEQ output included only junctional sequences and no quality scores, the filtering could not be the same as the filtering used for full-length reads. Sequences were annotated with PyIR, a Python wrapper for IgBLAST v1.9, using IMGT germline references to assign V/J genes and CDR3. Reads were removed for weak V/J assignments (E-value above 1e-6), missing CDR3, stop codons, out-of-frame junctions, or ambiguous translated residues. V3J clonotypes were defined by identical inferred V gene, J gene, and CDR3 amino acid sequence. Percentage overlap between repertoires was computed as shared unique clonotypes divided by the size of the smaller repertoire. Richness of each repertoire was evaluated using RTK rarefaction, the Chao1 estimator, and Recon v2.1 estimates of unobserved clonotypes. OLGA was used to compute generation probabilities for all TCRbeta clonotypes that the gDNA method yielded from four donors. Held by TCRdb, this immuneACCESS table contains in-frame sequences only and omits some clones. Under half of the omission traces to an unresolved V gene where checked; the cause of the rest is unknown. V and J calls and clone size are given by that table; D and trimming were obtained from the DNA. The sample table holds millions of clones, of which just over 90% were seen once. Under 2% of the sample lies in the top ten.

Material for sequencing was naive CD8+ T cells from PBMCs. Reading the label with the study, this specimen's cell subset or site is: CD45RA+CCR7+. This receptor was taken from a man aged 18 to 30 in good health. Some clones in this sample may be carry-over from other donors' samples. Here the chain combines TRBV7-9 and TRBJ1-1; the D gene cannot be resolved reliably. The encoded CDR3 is CASSPPVNTEAFF. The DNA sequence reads TGTGCCAGCAGCCCCCCGGTGAACACTGAAGCTTTCTTT.